Following are 21 T cell receptor beta chains from one sample sequenced in a study of CD8 T cells in Susac syndrome. Random-hexamer reverse transcription was applied to about 0.45 to 1 ug RNA. TCRdb re-called the immunoSEQ multiplex PCR reads with MiXCR, one entry per CDR3 protein. The table has over 100,000 distinct CDR3 sequences, around 93% seen once; the top ten hold approximately 0.11%. Sequencing was done on a sample of CD8+ T cells from PBMCs. These TCRs come from a human donor in good health.

The V gene is TRBV4-3, the J gene TRBJ1-1; TRBD1 agrees at 7 bases. The CDR3 length is 15 residues. V shed 5 bases, J shed 7 bases, and the junction held 13 bases outside the gene matches. Germline V lookup: CDR1 LGHNA, CDR2 YSLEER. CDR3 nucleotides: TGCGCCAGCAGCATTAGCACGGGACAGTTAGTTGAAGCTTTCTTT. Translated: CASSISTGQLVEAFF.

CDR3 nucleotide sequence: TGTGCCAGCCGTCCGGGGCTACAGCCCAGGAATGAGCAGTTCTTC. Translation: CASRPGLQPRNEQFF. The chain carries TRBV12-3 or TRBV12-4 and TRBJ2-1; TRBD1 or TRBD2 may be the D gene (5 bases each). Trimming stripped 8 bases from V and 7 bases from J, with 21 bases between. The CDR3 totals 15 residues.

The V gene is TRBV6-6, the J gene TRBJ1-1; 12 nucleotides match TRBD1. CDR3 length: 15 residues. CDR1 MNHNY and CDR2 SVGAGI come from the germline V gene (reference sequence). J was trimmed by 5 bases and V by 5 bases; bases with no gene match: 6. CDR3 loop: CASSPGTGGRTEAFF. For the CDR3, the DNA is TGTGCCAGCAGTCCCGGGACAGGGGGCAGGACTGAAGCTTTCTTT.

This rearrangement joins TRBV19 to TRBJ1-6, with TRBD1 matching 7 bases. The CDR3 length is 13 residues. Looked up from germline, CDR1 is LNHDA and CDR2 is SQIVND (reference sequence). V lost 6 bases to trimming and J lost 4 bases; unmatched junction nucleotides: 0. CDR3 region: CASRGQYNSPLHF. In DNA, the CDR3 is TGTGCCAGTAGGGGACAGTATAATTCACCCCTCCACTTT.

The V and J genes are TRBV7-6 and TRBJ2-2; D is undetermined. The length of the CDR3 is 12 residues. Trimming cost V 11 bases and J 5 bases, with 12 bases left between them. Per germline, CDR1 SGHVS and CDR2 FNYEAQ. The CDR3, as DNA: TGTGCCTTATCCCCGAGGACCGGGGAGCTGTTTTTT. Translating it yields CALSPRTGELFF.

This clonotype was picked up a small number of times. V usage is TRBV7-9 and J usage is TRBJ2-7, with D tentatively TRBD1 or TRBD2 (5 bases each). The germline V gene has CDR1 SEHNR and CDR2 FQNEAQ (reference sequence). V lost 7 bases and J 0 bases, leaving 16 bases between the germline ends. CDR3 length equals 15 residues. CDR3 in DNA: TGTGCCAGCATCCCCCCCGGGACGGCCTCCTACGAGCAGTACTTC. It translates to CASIPPGTASYEQYF.

This chain uses TRBV5-1 with TRBJ2-6; D may be TRBD2 (5 bases). V shed 5 bases and J shed 0 bases, with 18 bases lying between them. This CDR3 is built from 18 residues. CDR1 is SGHRS and CDR2 is YFSETQ in the germline V gene. The CDR3 sequence is CASSFRTPSRSGANVLTF. DNA of the CDR3: TGCGCCAGCAGTTTCCGGACTCCCTCCCGCTCTGGGGCCAACGTCCTGACTTTC.

The DNA for the CDR3 is TGTGCCAGCAGCTTAGGGCGGACAGCGGGGAGTGGCTACACCTTC. As protein: CASSLGRTAGSGYTF. The chain has TRBV7-2 and TRBJ1-2; the D gene is possibly TRBD1 (6 bases). The CDR3 totals 15 residues. The germline gives CDR1 SGHTA, CDR2 FQGNSA. Trimming removed 1 base from V and 7 bases from J, with 16 bases in between. The variable domain in full, completed from reference TRBV7-2 and TRBJ1-2, reads GAGVSQSPSNKVTEKGKDVELRCDPISGHTALYWYRQSLGQGLEFLIYFQGNSAPDKSGLPSDRFSAERTGGSVSTLTIQRTQQEDSAVYLCASSLGRTAGSGYTFGSGTRLTVV.

The V and J genes are TRBV6-2 or TRBV6-3 and TRBJ2-7; D ambiguous. V lost 6 bases and J lost 5, with 23 bases in between. CDR3 length: 16 residues. Germline V gives CDR1 MNHEY, CDR2 SVGEGT. CDR3 in DNA: TGTGCCAGCAGCCCCCTCACCCCGGGCCCCTCGAACGAGCAGTACTTC. Protein: CASSPLTPGPSNEQYF.

The chain recombines TRBV10-3 with TRBJ1-1; D not certain. Germline CDR1 reads ENHRY; CDR2 reads SYGVKD. V shed 4 bases and J shed 1 base, with 10 bases lying between them. The CDR3 length is 14 residues. For the CDR3, the DNA is TGTGCCATCAGTGGCAGACTGGGGAACACTGAAGCTTTCTTT. Its protein is CAISGRLGNTEAFF.

The chain combines TRBV5-1 with TRBJ2-3; 9 bases align to TRBD1. CDR1 is SGHRS, CDR2 YFSETQ, per germline. The V gene end was trimmed by 5 bases and the J gene end by 4 bases; junction bases not matched to a gene: 2. The CDR3 is 13 residues long. The CDR3 region is CASRGQGSDTQYF. The CDR3 region has the DNA TGCGCCAGCAGGGGACAGGGTTCAGATACGCAGTATTTT.

The J gene is TRBJ2-2, the V gene TRBV19, with 8 bases identical to TRBD2. Germline V gene data show CDR1 as LNHDA and CDR2 as SQIVND (reference sequence). With 8 bases clipped from V and 0 bases from J, the junction kept 8 bases outside the gene matches. This CDR3 comprises 16 residues. The CDR3 coding sequence is TGTGCCAGTCTCGGGGGGGCGGCGACGAACACCGGGGAGCTGTTTTTT. This gives the protein CASLGGAATNTGELFF.

The CDR3: CASSPRTSGEQFF. CDR3 bases: TGTGCCAGCAGCCCACGGACTAGCGGTGAGCAGTTCTTC. The J gene is TRBJ2-1, the V gene TRBV7-2, with 10 bases lining up with TRBD2. Germline V gives CDR1 SGHTA, CDR2 FQGNSA. The CDR3 has 13 residues. With V trimmed by 5 bases and J by 9 bases, 4 bases remained unmatched.

This clonotype was picked up one time. The V and J genes are TRBV29-1 and TRBJ2-7; possibly TRBD1 for D (6 bases). The V and J ends lost 6 bases and 2 bases respectively, with 17 bases between them. CDR1 is SQVTM, CDR2 ANQGSEA, per germline. This CDR3 has 14 residues. The CDR3 DNA is TGCAGCGTGGCCCCCGGGACATACCCCTACGAGCAGTACTTC. Its translation is CSVAPGTYPYEQYF.

The chain joins TRBV27 to TRBJ2-2; possible D gene TRBD2, 6 bases. Germline values: CDR1 MNHEY, CDR2 SMNVEV (reference sequence). With 10 bases removed from V and 5 bases from J, the gap between germline ends came to 14 bases. The CDR3 consists of 13 residues. The CDR3 loop is CATGRGFTGELFF. The CDR3 DNA sequence: TGTGCCACCGGGCGGGGTTTTACCGGGGAGCTGTTTTTT.

V usage is TRBV2 and J usage is TRBJ2-2; no clear D gene. The V gene lost 2 bases and the J gene lost 4 bases, with 5 bases spanning the gap. The CDR3 totals 13 residues. CDR1 is SNHLY and CDR2 is FYNNEI in the germline V gene. CDR3 amino acids: CASSEIVTGELFF. The CDR3 DNA is TGTGCCAGCAGTGAAATAGTCACCGGGGAGCTGTTTTTT.

This rearrangement joins TRBV7-2 to TRBJ1-1, with TRBD1 matching over 9 bases. Per germline, CDR1 SGHTA and CDR2 FQGNSA. The V segment lost 5 bases and the J segment 3 bases; nucleotides outside the gene matches: 16. The CDR3 has 18 residues. The CDR3 DNA follows: TGTGCCAGCAGCCGGGACAGGGTCGGATGGGGAGTGGACACTGAAGCTTTCTTT. This codes for CASSRDRVGWGVDTEAFF.

The chain is built from TRBV7-9 and TRBJ2-1, with a possible D match to TRBD1 (6 bases). CDR1 and CDR2 (germline): SEHNR, FQNEAQ (reference sequence). V lost 3 bases and J lost 0, with 6 bases in between. The CDR3 consists of 14 residues. CDR3: CASSFRGSYNEQFF. CDR3 nucleotide sequence: TGTGCCAGCAGCTTCAGGGGCTCCTACAATGAGCAGTTCTTC.

V usage is TRBV6-2 or TRBV6-3 and J usage is TRBJ2-3, with 7 bases fitting TRBD2. Germline CDR1 and CDR2: MNHEY and SVGEGT. The CDR3 spans 15 residues. V was pared by 4 bases and J by 6 bases, with 10 bases of the junction left unmatched. CDR3: CASSSTGTGGDTQYF. CDR3 DNA sequence: TGTGCCAGCAGTTCCACGGGTACCGGGGGGGATACGCAGTATTTT.

V usage is TRBV7-9 and J usage is TRBJ1-2, with TRBD1 as a possible D gene (5 bases). Germline CDR1 is SEHNR and CDR2 is FQNEAQ (reference sequence). This CDR3 comprises 17 residues. With 0 bases removed from V and 2 bases from J, the gap between germline ends came to 16 bases. In nucleotides, the CDR3 is TGTGCCAGCAGCTTAGCGGGGGATGGACCTATGAACTATGGCTACACCTTC. This gives the protein CASSLAGDGPMNYGYTF.

J is TRBJ2-7 and V is TRBV6-1; D might be TRBD1 (7 bases). The V end was cut by 11 bases, the J end by 4 bases, with 21 bases between. CDR1 is MNHNS, CDR2 SASEGT, per germline. The length of the CDR3 is 14 residues. CDR3 protein: CAHEISQGGYEQYF. In DNA form, the CDR3 reads TGTGCCCACGAAATAAGTCAGGGGGGATACGAGCAGTACTTC.